This T cell receptor (beta chain) originates from a study of blood T cell repertoires in COVID-19. About the research overall: From T cells, B-cell-depleted T cells, or PBMCs came the material, which was cDNA or gDNA.

As originally analysed: The authors estimated nucleated cell counts from reference gene primer amplification. Assay used: immunoSEQ multiplex PCR; TCRdb lists only in-frame clones, some missing. V and J calls and clone size are as listed in that table; D and trimming were resolved from the DNA. The table records about 200,000 clones, 85% to 90% of them present only once. Trimming cost V 4 bases and J 7 bases, with 8 bases left between them. The CDR3 covers 13 residues. This TCR was sampled from a woman aged 70 to 79 with acute or convalescent COVID-19. The sequenced sample was peripheral blood. The chain employs TRBV12-3 or TRBV12-4 and TRBJ1-6, with a weak D call TRBD1 (5 bases). As DNA, the CDR3 is TGTGCCAGCAGTTCTCGACAGAATTCACCCCTCCACTTT. It codes for CASSSRQNSPLHF.